The 9 T cell receptor beta chains in this list originate from one sample, sequenced in a study of cytomegalovirus exposure and HLA in healthy donors. The PCR contained 60 Vbeta and 13 Jbeta primers. Sequenced by immunoSEQ multiplex PCR; TCRdb stores in-frame clones only, minus some. The table shows 180,000 or so clones, with about 79% occurring only once. The specimen sequenced was PBMCs. Every receptor here comes from a middle-aged man in good health and CMV-seropositive.

V and J are TRBV28 and TRBJ1-5; possibly TRBD1 for D (6 bases). The ends were cut back, 4 bases at V and 2 bases at J, with 15 bases in the middle. CDR1 and CDR2 from the germline V gene are MDHEN and SYDVKM. The CDR3 has 16 residues. The DNA of the CDR3 is TGTGCCAGCAGTTCCTTGGGGGGGCCGGGCAATCAGCCCCAGCATTTT. It yields the protein CASSSLGGPGNQPQHF.

This chain connects TRBV11-3 to TRBJ2-5, with 8 bases identical to TRBD1. The V gene's germline CDR1 is SGHNT and CDR2 YENEEA. This CDR3 contains 14 residues. V lost 5 bases and J lost 2; bases outside the gene matches: 4. CDR3 region: CASSGRGPQETQYF. In nucleotides, the CDR3 is TGTGCCAGCAGCGGCAGGGGGCCACAAGAGACCCAGTACTTC.

This clone appeared a few times. This specimen includes other DNA sequences encoding the same CDR3. This chain links TRBV2 with TRBJ1-3; 8 nucleotides align to TRBD1. Germline-derived CDR1 and CDR2 are SNHLY and FYNNEI. CDR3 length equals 16 residues. The V and J ends lost 6 bases and 0 bases, in that order; junction bases with no gene match: 7. The CDR3 sequence: CASRSGQASSGNTIYF. CDR3 coding DNA: TGTGCCAGCAGATCGGGACAGGCGAGCTCTGGAAACACCATATATTTT.

This clone was recorded a few times. This chain uses TRBV5-4 with TRBJ2-7; D might be TRBD2 (6 bases). This CDR3 spans 16 amino acids. V lost 5 bases and J lost 1, with 19 bases in between. Germline values: CDR1 SGHNT, CDR2 YYREEE (reference sequence). CDR3 bases: TGTGCCAGCAGGGCCTCTGGGGGGAGTGGGTCCTACGAGCAGTACTTC. Residues: CASRASGGSGSYEQYF.

The gene calls are TRBV7-2 and TRBJ2-2; TRBD1 might be the D (6 bases). V was shortened by 5 bases and J by 0 bases, with 10 bases between the two germline ends. CDR1 SGHTA and CDR2 FQGNSA come from the germline V gene. The CDR3 is 15 amino acids. The CDR3 bases are TGTGCCAGCAGCACCCGGACAGCGAACACCGGGGAGCTGTTTTTT. This sequence encodes CASSTRTANTGELFF.

The chain links TRBV11-2 to TRBJ1-4; 8 nucleotides match TRBD1. Germline CDR1 and CDR2: SGHAT and FQNNGV. This CDR3 contains 15 residues. After removal of 5 bases from V and 8 bases from J, the junction contained 10 bases not matched to a gene. The CDR3 reads CASSTPGQDYEKLFF. For the CDR3, the DNA is TGTGCCAGCAGCACTCCGGGACAGGATTACGAAAAACTGTTTTTT.

V usage is TRBV7-8 and J usage is TRBJ1-3, with TRBD1 matching 8 bases. The CDR3 runs 15 residues. In germline, CDR1 is SGHVS, CDR2 FQNEAQ. With V trimmed by 6 bases and J by 4 bases, 8 bases remained unmatched. This chain's CDR3 is CASSMDRVLGNTIYF. As DNA, the CDR3 is TGTGCCAGCAGTATGGACAGGGTTTTAGGAAACACCATATATTTT.

This chain links TRBV6-5 with TRBJ2-3, with 9 bases identical to TRBD2. The CDR3 totals 14 residues. Trimming at V came to 3 bases and at J to 4 bases, leaving 2 bases not matched to a gene. CDR1 is MNHEY, CDR2 SVGAGI, per germline. Written as DNA, the CDR3 is TGTGCCAGCAGTTATGTAGCGGGAGCAGATACGCAGTATTTT. Encoded protein: CASSYVAGADTQYF.

The rearrangement links TRBV6-1 to TRBJ2-7; D is undetermined. CDR1 is MNHNS, CDR2 SASEGT, per germline. Trimming stripped 7 bases from V and 1 base from J, with 11 bases between. The CDR3 runs 13 residues. The CDR3 coding sequence is TGTGCCAGCACCTCGACAAATTCCTACGAGCAGTACTTC. Translated, it gives CASTSTNSYEQYF.